The source of this T cell receptor beta chain is a study of tumor and adjacent non-tumor tissue in lung cancer. No cell sorting was done before RNA was extracted from the tissue. The CDR3 runs 14 residues. The V and J ends lost 1 base and 8 bases respectively, with 12 bases between them. Germline values: CDR1 LGHNT, CDR2 FRNRAP. TCRbeta libraries were built with three rounds of nested PCR, modified from ARM-PCR. TCRdb redid the calling of the multiplex PCR reads with MiXCR, one entry per CDR3 protein. The data show tens of thousands of distinct CDR3 sequences, with 65% to 75% seen just once and around 16% held by the top ten.

This chain connects TRBV12-5 to TRBJ2-1; D is perhaps TRBD1 (6 bases). This clonotype was obtained from a man in his fifties or sixties with non-small cell lung cancer. The sequencing input was lung tumor tissue. The CDR3, as DNA: TGTGCTAGTGGTTTGGGCAGGGGTATGGATGAGCAGTTCTTC. This codes for CASGLGRGMDEQFF. The complete variable domain, with remaining parts taken from reference TRBV12-5 and TRBJ2-1, reads DARVTQTPRHKVTEMGQEVTMRCQPILGHNTVFWYRQTMMQGLELLAYFRNRAPLDDSGMPKDRFSAEMPDATLATLKIQPSEPRDSAVYFCASGLGRGMDEQFFGPGTRLTVL.